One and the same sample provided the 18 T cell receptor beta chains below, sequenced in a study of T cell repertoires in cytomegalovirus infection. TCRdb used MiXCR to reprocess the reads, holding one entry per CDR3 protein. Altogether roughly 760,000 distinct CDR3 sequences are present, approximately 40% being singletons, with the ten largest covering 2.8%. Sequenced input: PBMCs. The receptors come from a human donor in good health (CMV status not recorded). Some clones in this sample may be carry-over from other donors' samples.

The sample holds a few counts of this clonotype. CDR3 nucleotide sequence: TGTGCCAGCAGTTACAGCGCTACGCCGGTACGCTACACCTTC. This codes for CASSYSATPVRYTF. The chain employs TRBV7-2 and TRBJ1-2; D call uncertain. Looked up from germline, CDR1 is SGHTA and CDR2 is FQGNSA. The CDR3 has 14 amino acids. V was cut by 6 bases and J by 9 bases, with 20 bases left in between.

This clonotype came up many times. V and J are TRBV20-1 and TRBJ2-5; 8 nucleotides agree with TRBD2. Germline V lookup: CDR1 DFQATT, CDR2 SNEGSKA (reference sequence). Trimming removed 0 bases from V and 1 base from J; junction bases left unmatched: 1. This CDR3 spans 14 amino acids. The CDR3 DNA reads TGCAGTGCTAGAGACGGGGGGGCCCAAGAGACCCAGTACTTC. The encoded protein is CSARDGGAQETQYF.

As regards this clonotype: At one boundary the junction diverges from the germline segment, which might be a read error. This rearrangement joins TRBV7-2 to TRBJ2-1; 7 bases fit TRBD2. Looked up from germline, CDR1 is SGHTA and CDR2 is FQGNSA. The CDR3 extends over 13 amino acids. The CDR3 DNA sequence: TGTGTCAGCAGCTTAGGCGGGAGCAATGAGCAGTTCTTC. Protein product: CVSSLGGSNEQFF.

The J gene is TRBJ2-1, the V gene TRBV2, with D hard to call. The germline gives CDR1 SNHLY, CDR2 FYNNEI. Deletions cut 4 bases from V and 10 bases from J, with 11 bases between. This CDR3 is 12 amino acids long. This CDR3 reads CASSVAALEQFF. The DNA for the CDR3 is TGTGCCAGCAGTGTCGCAGCGCTGGAGCAGTTCTTC.

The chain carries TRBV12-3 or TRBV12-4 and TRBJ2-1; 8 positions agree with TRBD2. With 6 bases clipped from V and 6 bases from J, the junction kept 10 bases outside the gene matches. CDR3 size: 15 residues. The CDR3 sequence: CASSPLTGGINEQFF. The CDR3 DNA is TGTGCCAGCAGCCCCCTTACGGGAGGGATCAATGAGCAGTTCTTC.

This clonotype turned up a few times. CDR3 in DNA: TGTGCCACCAGCAGCGAGACAAGCGAAAAACTGTTTTTT. Translated, it gives CATSSETSEKLFF. The chain links TRBV15 to TRBJ1-4, with D unresolved. Trimming cost V 3 bases and J 8 bases, with 10 bases left between them. Germline V lookup: CDR1 LNHNV, CDR2 YYDKDF (reference sequence). The CDR3 covers 13 residues.

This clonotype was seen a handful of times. This CDR3 is CASSLPSPDTQYF. The CDR3 region has the DNA TGTGCCAGCAGTTTGCCCAGCCCAGATACGCAGTATTTT. V gene TRBV28 combines with J gene TRBJ2-3; D ambiguous. This CDR3 has 13 amino acids. Germline V gene lookup returns CDR1 MDHEN and CDR2 SYDVKM. Trimming stripped 3 bases from V and 4 bases from J, with 8 bases between.

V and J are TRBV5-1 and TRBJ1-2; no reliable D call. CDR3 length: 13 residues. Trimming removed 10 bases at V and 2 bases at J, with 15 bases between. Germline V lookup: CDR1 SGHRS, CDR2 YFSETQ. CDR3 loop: CASSTALNYGYTF. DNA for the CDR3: TGCGCCTCTTCGACGGCGCTGAACTATGGCTACACCTTC.

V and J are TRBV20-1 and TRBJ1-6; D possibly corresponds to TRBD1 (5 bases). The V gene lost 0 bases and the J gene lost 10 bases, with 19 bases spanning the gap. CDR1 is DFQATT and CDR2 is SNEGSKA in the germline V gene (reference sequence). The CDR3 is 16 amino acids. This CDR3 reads CSAREPTGSPTSPLHF. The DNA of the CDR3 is TGCAGTGCTAGAGAGCCTACAGGTAGCCCTACCTCACCCCTCCACTTT.

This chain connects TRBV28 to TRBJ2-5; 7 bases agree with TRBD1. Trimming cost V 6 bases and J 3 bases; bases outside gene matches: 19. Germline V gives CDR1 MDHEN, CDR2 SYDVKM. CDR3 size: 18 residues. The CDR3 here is CASSQNSYDRAQKETQYF. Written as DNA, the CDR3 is TGTGCCAGCAGCCAGAACTCCTACGACAGGGCTCAAAAAGAGACCCAGTACTTC.

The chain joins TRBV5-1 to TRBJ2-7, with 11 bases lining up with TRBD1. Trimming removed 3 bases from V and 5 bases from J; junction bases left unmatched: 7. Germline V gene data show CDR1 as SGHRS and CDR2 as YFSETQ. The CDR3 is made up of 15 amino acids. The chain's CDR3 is CASSWTGGQIHEQYF. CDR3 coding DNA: TGCGCCAGCAGCTGGACAGGGGGCCAGATCCACGAGCAGTACTTC.

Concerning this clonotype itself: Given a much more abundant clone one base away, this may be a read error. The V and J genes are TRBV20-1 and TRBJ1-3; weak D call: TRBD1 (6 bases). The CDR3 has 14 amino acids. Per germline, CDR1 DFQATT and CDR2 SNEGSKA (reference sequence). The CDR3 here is CSAVETGHGNTIDF. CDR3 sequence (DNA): TGCAGTGCTGTAGAAACGGGACACGGAAACACCATAGATTTT.

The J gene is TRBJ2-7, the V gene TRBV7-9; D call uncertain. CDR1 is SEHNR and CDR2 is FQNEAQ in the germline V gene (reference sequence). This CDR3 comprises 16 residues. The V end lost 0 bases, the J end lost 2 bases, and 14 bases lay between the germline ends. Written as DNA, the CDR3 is TGTGCCAGCAGCTTAGCGCTGGACCGATTAACCTACGAGCAGTACTTC. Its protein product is CASSLALDRLTYEQYF.

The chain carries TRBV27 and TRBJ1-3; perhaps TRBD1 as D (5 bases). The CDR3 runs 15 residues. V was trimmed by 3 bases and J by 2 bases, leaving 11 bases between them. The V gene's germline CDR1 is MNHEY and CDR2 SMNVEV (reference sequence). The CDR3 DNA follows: TGTGCCAGCAGTTTCAACACAGGACCTGGAAACACCATATATTTT. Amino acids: CASSFNTGPGNTIYF.

The CDR3 protein is CASSNLGGISDTQYF. The CDR3 DNA is TGTGCCAGCAGTAATCTCGGGGGGATCTCCGATACGCAGTATTTT. The rearrangement links TRBV28 to TRBJ2-3; 7 bases fit TRBD2. The CDR3 contains 15 residues. V dropped 5 bases and J dropped 6; count of bases not matched to a gene: 11. CDR1 and CDR2 (germline): MDHEN, SYDVKM.

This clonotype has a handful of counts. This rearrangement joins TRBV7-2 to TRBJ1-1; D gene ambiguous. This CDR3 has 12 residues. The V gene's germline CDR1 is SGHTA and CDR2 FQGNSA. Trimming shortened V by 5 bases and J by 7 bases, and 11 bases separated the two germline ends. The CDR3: CASSKRRIEAFF. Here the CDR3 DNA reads TGTGCCAGCAGCAAACGACGCATTGAAGCTTTCTTT.

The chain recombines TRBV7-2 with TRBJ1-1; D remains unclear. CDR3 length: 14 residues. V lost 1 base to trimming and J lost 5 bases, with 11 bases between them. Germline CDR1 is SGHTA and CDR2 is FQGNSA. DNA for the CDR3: TGTGCCAGCAGCTTAGTAGCTTGGGGTACTGAAGCTTTCTTT. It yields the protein CASSLVAWGTEAFF.

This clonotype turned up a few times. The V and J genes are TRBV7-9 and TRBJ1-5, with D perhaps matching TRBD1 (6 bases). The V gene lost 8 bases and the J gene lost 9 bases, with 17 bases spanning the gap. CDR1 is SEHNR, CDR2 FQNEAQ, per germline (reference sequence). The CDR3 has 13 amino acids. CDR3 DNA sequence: TGTGCCAGCTCCACAGGGTCGGTGCTGCCCCAGCATTTT. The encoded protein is CASSTGSVLPQHF.